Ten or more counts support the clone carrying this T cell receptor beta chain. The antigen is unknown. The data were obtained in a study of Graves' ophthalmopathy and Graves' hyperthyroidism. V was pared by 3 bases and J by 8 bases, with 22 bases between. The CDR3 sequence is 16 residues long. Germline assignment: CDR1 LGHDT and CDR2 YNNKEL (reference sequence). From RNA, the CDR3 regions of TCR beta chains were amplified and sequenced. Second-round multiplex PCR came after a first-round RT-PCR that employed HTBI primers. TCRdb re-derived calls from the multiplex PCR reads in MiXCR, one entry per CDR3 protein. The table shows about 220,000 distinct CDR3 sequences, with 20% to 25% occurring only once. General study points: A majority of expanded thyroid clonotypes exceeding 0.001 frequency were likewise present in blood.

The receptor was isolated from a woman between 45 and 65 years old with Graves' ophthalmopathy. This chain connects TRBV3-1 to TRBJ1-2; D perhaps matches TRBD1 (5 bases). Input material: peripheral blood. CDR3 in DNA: TGTGCCAGCAGCCACGAGTGGGACGGATCCTCGGGCGGCTACACCTTC. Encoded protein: CASSHEWDGSSGGYTF.